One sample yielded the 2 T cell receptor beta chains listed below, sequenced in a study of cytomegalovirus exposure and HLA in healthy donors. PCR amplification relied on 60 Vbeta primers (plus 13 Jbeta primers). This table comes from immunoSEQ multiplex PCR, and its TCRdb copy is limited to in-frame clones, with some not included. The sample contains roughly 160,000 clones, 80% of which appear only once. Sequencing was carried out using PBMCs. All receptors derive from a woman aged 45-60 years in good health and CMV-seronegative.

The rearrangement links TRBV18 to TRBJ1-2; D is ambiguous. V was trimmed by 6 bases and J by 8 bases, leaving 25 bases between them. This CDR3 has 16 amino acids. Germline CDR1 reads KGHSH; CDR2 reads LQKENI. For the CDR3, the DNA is TGTGCCAGCTCCCCCCCGGGTCGCATTCTGAGCTCGGGCTACACCTTC. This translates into CASSPPGRILSSGYTF. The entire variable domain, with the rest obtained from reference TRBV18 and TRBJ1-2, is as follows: NAGVMQNPRHLVRRRGQEARLRCSPMKGHSHVYWYRQLPEEGLKFMVYLQKENIIDESGMPKERFSAEFPKEGPSILRIQQVVRGDSAAYFCASSPPGRILSSGYTFGSGTRLTVV.

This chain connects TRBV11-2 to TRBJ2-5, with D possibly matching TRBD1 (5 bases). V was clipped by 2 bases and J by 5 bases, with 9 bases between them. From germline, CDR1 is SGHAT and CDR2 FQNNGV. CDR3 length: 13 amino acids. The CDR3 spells CASSLQGRETQYF. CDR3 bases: TGTGCCAGCAGCTTACAGGGAAGGGAGACCCAGTACTTC.